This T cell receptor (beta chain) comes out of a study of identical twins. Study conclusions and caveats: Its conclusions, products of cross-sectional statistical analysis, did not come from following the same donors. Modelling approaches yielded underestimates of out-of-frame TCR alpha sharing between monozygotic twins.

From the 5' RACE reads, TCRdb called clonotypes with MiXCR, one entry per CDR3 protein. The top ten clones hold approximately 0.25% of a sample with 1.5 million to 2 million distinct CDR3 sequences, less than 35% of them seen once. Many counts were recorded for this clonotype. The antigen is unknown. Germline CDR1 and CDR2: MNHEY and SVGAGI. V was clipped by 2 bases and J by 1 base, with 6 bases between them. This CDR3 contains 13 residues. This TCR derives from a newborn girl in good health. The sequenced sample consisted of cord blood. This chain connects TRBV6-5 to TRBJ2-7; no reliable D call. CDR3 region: CASSYRPSYEQYF. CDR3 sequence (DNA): TGTGCCAGCAGTTACCGACCGTCCTACGAGCAGTACTTC.